In this sample, the clone carrying this T cell receptor (beta chain) turned up many times. This sample is part of a study of T cells in Graves' hyperthyroidism and ophthalmopathy. Amplified TCR beta CDR3 regions derived from RNA transcripts. TCR CDR3 regions were first amplified by RT-PCR with HTBI primers. In TCRdb, the multiplex PCR reads were re-called with MiXCR into one record per CDR3 protein. The repertoire holds 500,000 to 600,000 distinct CDR3 sequences, with about 43% as singletons. In germline, CDR1 is SGHDT, CDR2 YYEEEE. V lost 0 bases, J lost 5 bases, and 5 bases stayed unmatched. CDR3 length: 16 residues.

This clonotype was obtained from an adult woman with Graves' disease, either hyperthyroidism or ophthalmopathy (not recorded which). The V gene is TRBV5-6, the J gene TRBJ2-3; TRBD1 agrees at 11 bases. The sample comprised peripheral blood or thyroid tissue (not recorded which). The CDR3 DNA is TGTGCCAGCAGCTTGGGGACAGGGGGCAAGTTAGATACGCAGTATTTT. Translation gives CASSLGTGGKLDTQYF.